The subject of this entry is one T cell receptor (beta chain). Its antigen is not known. Trimming took 4 bases from V and 3 from J, leaving 6 bases between them. The CDR3 contains 12 residues. The germline CDR1 and CDR2 sequences are SEHNR and FQNEAQ (reference sequence). Libraries were prepared by immunoSEQ multiplex PCR; TCRdb keeps only in-frame clonotypes and omits some of them. Of fewer than 100,000 clones listed, about 88% are singletons. This sample was included in a study of T cell responses to AZD1222 COVID-19 vaccine. Overall study context: Second-dose intervals of approximately 4 or approximately 12 weeks were pooled.

Study-level points and caveats: Spike-specific TCR breadth and depth rose after two AZD1222 doses. Unmutated variant regions are reportedly the target of nearly half of TCRs that are spike-specific. At study baseline, merely five or six AZD1222 recipients were seropositive.

The source material was peripheral blood, sampled on day 0 of AZD1222 vaccination. This TCR derives from an adult in good health. The chain has TRBV7-9 and TRBJ1-1; TRBD1 might be the D (5 bases). The CDR3 spells CASSWGDTEAFF. The CDR3 DNA sequence: TGTGCCAGCAGCTGGGGGGACACTGAAGCTTTCTTT.